The 29 T cell receptor beta chains below were found in one sample sequenced in a study of shared clonotypes between healthy human individuals. Method: immunoSEQ multiplex PCR; TCRdb's copy keeps in-frame clones and lacks some. Of over a million clones in the sample, approximately 78% were seen once. Sequenced sample: memory CD4+ T cells from PBMCs. The sample's subset: CD45RA-negative fraction. The receptors shown here come from a man in his late teens or twenties in good health. Some clones in this sample may be carry-over from other donors' samples.

The rearrangement joins TRBV6-1 to TRBJ1-5; D is uncertain. The CDR3 totals 14 residues. V lost 4 bases and J lost 7, with 14 bases in between. Looked up from germline, CDR1 is MNHNS and CDR2 is SASEGT. The CDR3 reads CASSVSVRVQPQHF. The CDR3 DNA reads as TGTGCCAGCAGTGTGAGCGTCCGGGTGCAGCCCCAGCATTTT.

This chain links TRBV11-2 with TRBJ2-1, with a possible D match to TRBD2 (6 bases). Deletions cut 8 bases from V and 9 bases from J, with 17 bases between. The CDR3 contains 13 residues. Per germline, CDR1 SGHAT and CDR2 FQNNGV. CDR3 in DNA: TGTGCCAGCTCGCTATCGGGAGTGGGTGAGCAGTTCTTC. This gives the protein CASSLSGVGEQFF.

There are many counts of this clone. CDR3 loop: CASSLGGGANQPQHF. In DNA form, the CDR3 reads TGTGCCAGCAGCTTAGGCGGCGGGGCCAATCAGCCCCAGCATTTT. This chain connects TRBV11-2 to TRBJ1-5; perhaps TRBD1 as D (5 bases). The V gene's germline CDR1 is SGHAT and CDR2 FQNNGV. The V gene lost 1 base and the J gene lost 3 bases, with 10 bases spanning the gap. CDR3 length equals 15 residues.

This clone was recorded once. The rearrangement joins TRBV5-1 to TRBJ1-2, with TRBD1 matching over 7 bases. Trimming removed 2 bases from V and 8 bases from J; junction bases left unmatched: 15. Germline V gene data show CDR1 as SGHRS and CDR2 as YFSETQ. CDR3 length: 16 residues. For the CDR3, the DNA is TGCGCCAGCAGCTTAAATCTTCCTGGACAGGTTGGGGGCTACACCTTC. This translates into CASSLNLPGQVGGYTF.

The gene calls are TRBV5-1 and TRBJ2-7; 8 nucleotides match TRBD1. CDR1 and CDR2 (germline): SGHRS, YFSETQ. This CDR3 comprises 14 residues. V shed 4 bases and J 0 bases; nucleotides not matched to a gene: 3. CDR3 in amino acids: CASSRTGSSYEQYF. The DNA for the CDR3 is TGCGCCAGCAGCAGGACAGGGAGCTCCTACGAGCAGTACTTC.

This clone was observed a handful of times. The V call is TRBV7-9, the J call TRBJ2-1; no clear D. The CDR3 has 18 residues. V was pared by 0 bases and J by 0 bases, with 15 bases between. The germline gives CDR1 SEHNR, CDR2 FQNEAQ (reference sequence). DNA for the CDR3: TGTGCCAGCAGCTTAGCCTCTCGACCGGAGAGCTCCTACAATGAGCAGTTCTTC. Its protein product is CASSLASRPESSYNEQFF.

The genes are TRBV11-2 and TRBJ2-7; 7 bases agree with TRBD1. Per the germline V gene, CDR1 is SGHAT and CDR2 is FQNNGV. V was clipped by 5 bases and J by 4 bases; unmatched bases: 8. This CDR3 spans 14 amino acids. CDR3: CASSPGTARYEQYF. In DNA form, the CDR3 reads TGTGCCAGCAGCCCCGGGACAGCGAGGTACGAGCAGTACTTC.

The chain carries TRBV2 and TRBJ2-7; D call uncertain. Germline V gene data show CDR1 as SNHLY and CDR2 as FYNNEI. The CDR3 length is 13 residues. The V gene lost 2 bases and the J gene lost 5 bases, with 10 bases spanning the gap. The DNA of the CDR3 is TGTGCCAGCAGTGAACCCCTAAGACACGAGCAGTACTTC. Translated, it gives CASSEPLRHEQYF.

The rearrangement links TRBV5-1 to TRBJ2-7; tentative D call: TRBD2 (6 bases). CDR1 SGHRS and CDR2 YFSETQ come from the germline V gene. The V and J ends lost 4 bases and 0 bases respectively, with 14 bases between them. The CDR3 sequence is 15 residues long. CDR3 nucleotides: TGCGCCAGCAGCCCAGTGACTAGTAACTCCTACGAGCAGTACTTC. Translating it yields CASSPVTSNSYEQYF.

This chain uses TRBV9 with TRBJ1-4, with a weak D call TRBD1 (5 bases). The CDR3 contains 15 residues. V was cut by 3 bases and J by 6 bases, with 15 bases left in between. Germline V gives CDR1 SGDLS, CDR2 YYNGEE. The CDR3, as DNA: TGTGCCAGCAGCGGTAGCACAGGCAGCTATGAAAAACTGTTTTTT. This encodes CASSGSTGSYEKLFF.

The rearrangement uses TRBV10-3 and TRBJ2-1; 9 bases are a match to TRBD2. The CDR3 extends over 14 amino acids. V lost 3 bases and J lost 9; bases outside the gene matches: 6. The germline gives CDR1 ENHRY, CDR2 SYGVKD. CDR3 bases: TGTGCCATCAGTGATAAGCGGGAGGTGAGTGAGCAGTTCTTC. This codes for CAISDKREVSEQFF.

The rearrangement uses TRBV5-1 and TRBJ1-1; D is possibly TRBD1 (5 bases). This CDR3 spans 13 amino acids. Germline-derived CDR1 and CDR2 are SGHRS and YFSETQ. V was clipped by 4 bases and J by 4 bases, with 11 bases between them. DNA of the CDR3: TGCGCCAGCAGCGCGGGGGGGATCACTGAAGCTTTCTTT. Its protein is CASSAGGITEAFF.

The chain combines TRBV27 with TRBJ1-2, with D possibly TRBD1 on 5 matching bases. Trimming took 3 bases from V and 1 from J, leaving 9 bases between them. The CDR3 is made up of 14 amino acids. Germline CDR1 reads MNHEY; CDR2 reads SMNVEV (reference sequence). DNA for the CDR3: TGTGCCAGCAGTTTTTCAGGGATTAACTATGGCTACACCTTC. Amino acid sequence: CASSFSGINYGYTF.

A word on this clone: Additional DNA sequences in this sample encode the identical CDR3. The V call is TRBV9, the J call TRBJ2-7; the D is unclear. The V gene's germline CDR1 is SGDLS and CDR2 YYNGEE. Trimming removed 0 bases at V and 2 bases at J, with 9 bases between. The CDR3 length is 14 residues. The CDR3 sequence is CASSVELGPYEQYF. CDR3 DNA: TGTGCCAGCAGCGTAGAGTTAGGCCCCTACGAGCAGTACTTC.

In this sample, this clone turned up once. The chain uses TRBV18 and TRBJ2-5; no definite D call. The CDR3 consists of 13 residues. The V and J ends lost 8 bases and 1 base respectively, with 11 bases between them. Per germline, CDR1 KGHSH and CDR2 LQKENI. CDR3 loop: CASAGPFQETQYF. CDR3 nucleotide sequence: TGTGCCAGCGCCGGACCGTTCCAAGAGACCCAGTACTTC.

The CDR3 sequence is CASSEGQGASGELFF. CDR3 nucleotides: TGTGCCAGCAGCGAGGGACAGGGGGCTTCCGGGGAGCTGTTTTTT. V and J are TRBV28 and TRBJ2-2, with TRBD1 identical over 12 bases. CDR3 length: 15 amino acids. Unmatched junction bases numbered 5, after V lost 6 bases and J lost 6 bases. The germline V gene has CDR1 MDHEN and CDR2 SYDVKM.

This sequence joins TRBV9 and TRBJ2-2, with 9 bases fitting TRBD2. The CDR3 covers 15 residues. Trimming took 4 bases from V and 6 from J; bases not matched to a gene: 7. The germline V gene encodes CDR1 SGDLS and CDR2 YYNGEE. This CDR3 reads CASSKREARSGELFF. The CDR3 DNA reads as TGTGCCAGCAGCAAGCGGGAGGCGCGCTCCGGGGAGCTGTTTTTT.

The chain joins TRBV10-2 to TRBJ2-7; D may be TRBD2 (6 bases). From germline, CDR1 is WSHSY and CDR2 SAAADI. Trimming removed 6 bases from V and 3 bases from J, with 15 bases in between. There are 14 residues in the CDR3. CDR3 in DNA: TGCGCCAGCAGAGTAGGGACTTCAAACTACGAGCAGTACTTC. This codes for CASRVGTSNYEQYF.

A few counts support this clone. The chain uses TRBV2 and TRBJ2-1; the match to TRBD2 covers 8 bases. Looked up from germline, CDR1 is SNHLY and CDR2 is FYNNEI. This CDR3 is 17 amino acids long. The V and J ends lost 6 bases and 4 bases, in that order; junction bases with no gene match: 14. The CDR3 bases are TGTGCCAGCAGAGAGCGGGAGCCCCTAATTGGTTACAATGAGCAGTTCTTC. Protein: CASREREPLIGYNEQFF.

This clone was seen repeatedly, ten times or more. The chain joins TRBV27 to TRBJ2-1, with 9 bases lining up with TRBD2. Germline V lookup: CDR1 MNHEY, CDR2 SMNVEV (reference sequence). The CDR3 has 15 residues. J was trimmed by 12 bases and V by 5 bases; bases with no gene match: 14. CDR3 bases: TGTGCCAGCAGTCCGCTAGCGGGAAAAATGAGGGGGCAGTTCTTC. This gives the protein CASSPLAGKMRGQFF.

This chain links TRBV28 with TRBJ2-1, with TRBD2 identical over 13 bases. The CDR3 length is 15 residues. Per the germline V gene, CDR1 is MDHEN and CDR2 is SYDVKM. V lost 7 bases and J lost 10; bases outside the gene matches: 10. In DNA, the CDR3 is TGTGCCAGCACCCGACTAGCGGGAGGTTTAGGAGAGCAGTTCTTC. It codes for CASTRLAGGLGEQFF. The variable domain in full, completed from reference TRBV28 and TRBJ2-1, reads DVKVTQSSRYLVKRTGEKVFLECVQDMDHENMFWYRQDPGLGLRLIYFSYDVKMKEKGDIPEGYSVSREKKERFSLILESASTNQTSMYLCASTRLAGGLGEQFFGPGTRLTVL.

As DNA, the CDR3 is TGTGCCAGCAGTGCACAGGGTTTTGGTGAAGCTTTCTTT. As protein: CASSAQGFGEAFF. The chain carries TRBV2 and TRBJ1-1, with D maybe TRBD1 (6 bases). The V gene lost 4 bases and the J gene lost 7 bases, with 13 bases spanning the gap. Germline CDR1 reads SNHLY; CDR2 reads FYNNEI. The CDR3 length is 13 residues.

The chain carries TRBV28 and TRBJ1-1; D gene unclear. The CDR3 extends over 13 amino acids. Germline CDR1 reads MDHEN; CDR2 reads SYDVKM. V was cut by 7 bases and J by 11 bases, with 20 bases left in between. In DNA form, the CDR3 reads TGTGCCAGCACCATACCGACGGACCCTAGGGCTTTCTTT. It translates to CASTIPTDPRAFF.

This sequence joins TRBV10-3 and TRBJ2-3; 8 bases agree with TRBD1. Trimming cost V 2 bases and J 3 bases; bases outside gene matches: 10. This CDR3 spans 17 amino acids. CDR1 and CDR2 (germline): ENHRY, SYGVKD. The CDR3 here is CAISESPGQVLTDTQYF. As DNA, the CDR3 is TGTGCCATCAGTGAGAGCCCGGGACAGGTGCTGACAGATACGCAGTATTTT.

This clone has a single count. The chain links TRBV30 to TRBJ2-1; 8 positions match TRBD2. This CDR3 has 17 residues. Germline values: CDR1 GTSNPN, CDR2 SVGIG (reference sequence). V lost 0 bases and J lost 7; bases outside the gene matches: 14. In DNA form, the CDR3 reads TGTGCCTGGAGTGTATTCTTCTTTCGGGAGGGCCGTAATGAGCAGTTCTTC. This codes for CAWSVFFFREGRNEQFF.

V is TRBV5-1 and J is TRBJ2-7; 9 bases agree with TRBD2. The CDR3 is made up of 15 amino acids. Germline trimming cut 0 bases from V and 3 bases from J; bases unmatched to any gene: 4. Germline-derived CDR1 and CDR2 are SGHRS and YFSETQ. The CDR3 region has the DNA TGCGCCAGCAGCTTGGAGGCTAGCGGGATCTACGAGCAGTACTTC. Translated, it gives CASSLEASGIYEQYF.

This chain links TRBV6-6 with TRBJ1-3, with 8 nucleotides matching TRBD1. CDR1 is MNHNY, CDR2 SVGAGI, per germline (reference sequence). V lost 2 bases, J lost 1 base, and 4 bases stayed unmatched. The CDR3 has 16 residues. CDR3 loop: CASSYGTGDSGNTIYF. The DNA of the CDR3 is TGTGCCAGCAGTTACGGGACAGGCGATTCTGGAAACACCATATATTTT.

The chain carries TRBV7-3 and TRBJ2-7; D unclear. Germline V gene sequence: CDR1 SGHTA, CDR2 FQGTGA. This CDR3 is 15 amino acids long. The germline V and J ends were trimmed by 1 base and 0 bases, with 10 bases remaining between them. The CDR3 here is CASSLRGGFSYEQYF. CDR3 nucleotide sequence: TGTGCCAGCAGCTTAAGGGGTGGATTCTCCTACGAGCAGTACTTC.

CDR3 loop: CASSLGWDGVADTQYF. The CDR3 coding sequence is TGTGCCAGCAGCTTAGGCTGGGATGGGGTGGCAGATACGCAGTATTTT. The chain joins TRBV7-9 to TRBJ2-3, with D uncertain. This CDR3 is built from 16 residues. Germline CDR1 reads SEHNR; CDR2 reads FQNEAQ (reference sequence). The germline V and J ends were trimmed by 1 base and 4 bases, with 15 bases remaining between them.